These 2 T cell receptor beta chains share one sample of origin, sequenced in a study of blood T cell repertoires in COVID-19. Using immunoSEQ multiplex PCR, the repertoire was profiled, and TCRdb retains in-frame clones only, with some absent. The sample has 440,000 or so clones, about 88% seen once; the top ten hold about 1.4%. The sequenced sample was peripheral blood. These receptor sequences come from a woman aged 40-49 years with COVID-19, enrolled during active disease.

The chain employs TRBV9 and TRBJ1-3; D is undetermined. Germline CDR1 reads SGDLS; CDR2 reads YYNGEE. V was clipped by 2 bases and J by 3 bases, with 9 bases between them. The CDR3 loop spans 14 amino acids. The DNA of the CDR3 is TGTGCCAGCAGCGTTTCCCCAGTTGGAAACACCATATATTTT. It translates to CASSVSPVGNTIYF.

About this clone itself: Other DNA sequences in this sample translate to the same CDR3. CDR3 region: CASSLPDRGPYEQYF. The CDR3 region has the DNA TGTGCCAGCAGCTTGCCTGACAGGGGGCCCTACGAGCAGTACTTC. The rearrangement links TRBV5-4 to TRBJ2-7; TRBD1 matches 10 bases. The germline gives CDR1 SGHNT, CDR2 YYREEE (reference sequence). J was trimmed by 2 bases and V by 1 base; bases with no gene match: 3. The CDR3 is 15 residues long.